These T cell receptor beta chains were read from a single sample in a study of blood T cell repertoires in COVID-19. Profiling relied on immunoSEQ multiplex PCR, and the TCRdb table lists in-frame clones only, not all of them. The sample has around 170,000 clones; roughly 84% are singletons. The sequenced sample consisted of peripheral blood. These TCRs come from a man younger than 30 with active or convalescent COVID-19. Both conserved end residues are trimmed from each CDR3.

14	TRBJ2-5	TRBV18	ASSPLPGGPRETQY
12	TRBJ1-2	TRBV2	ASSAQSTGNGYT
15	TRBJ1-1	TRBV27	ASSLSGGRRMNTEAF
12	TRBJ2-4	TRBV7-9	ASSSQVTKNIQY
14	TRBJ2-3	TRBV11-3	ASSHETSGRTDTQY
14	TRBJ2-3	TRBV29-1	SVEDQRGHAADTQY
11	TRBJ2-1	TRBV6-5	ASRLSGNNEQF
9	TRBJ2-5	TRBV20-1	SAANQETQY
14	TRBJ2-5	TRBV30	AWKPKVDYSQETQY
13	TRBJ1-4	TRBV7-9	ASSFTGTTNEKLF
10	TRBJ1-1	TRBV7-8	ASSLVVTEAF
14	TRBJ1-4	TRBV11-2	ASSSDRGKGGEKLF
14	TRBJ1-2	TRBV3-1/TRBV3-2	ASSPWLGTGDYGYT
12	TRBJ1-5	TRBV11-2	ASSDRGRNQPQH
10	TRBJ1-2	TRBV29-1	SVATGGGGYT
11	TRBJ1-4	TRBV3-1/TRBV3-2	ASSQDSLEKLF
14	TRBJ1-5	TRBV2	ASSELMAASNQPQH
13	TRBJ2-2	TRBV4-1	ASSQEQGNTGELF
13	TRBJ1-2	TRBV28	ASSSVPGGNYGYT
14	TRBJ1-4	TRBV2	ASRGRGTGGNEKLF
13	TRBJ1-2	TRBV5-4	ASSWGTGVNYGYT
14	TRBJ1-3	TRBV19	ASSGGPTGTGNTIY
14	TRBJ1-1	TRBV6-1	ASSGRQGALNTEAF
14	TRBJ1-5	TRBV28	ASRSRDLGSYQPQH
14	TRBJ2-3	TRBV7-2	ASRVAGTSGTDTQY
13	TRBJ2-1	TRBV7-2	ASSEDGRSYNEQF
13	TRBJ1-6	TRBV7-2	ASSFPQARRSPLH
11	TRBJ1-1	TRBV5-4	ASSLVGTGRSE
12	TRBJ1-2	TRBV19	ASSRLSSNYGYT
11	TRBJ1-2	TRBV5-6	ATKGTVNYGYT
11	TRBJ2-5	TRBV20-1	SASGGRAETQY
14	TRBJ2-1	TRBV28	ASSLVVSGSYNEQF
11	TRBJ2-1	TRBV14	ASSQGLSGSRI
16	TRBJ2-5	TRBV3-1/TRBV3-2	ASSQIRLAGGTVETQY
9	TRBJ2-7	TRBV12-3/TRBV12-4	ASSAYYEQY
13	TRBJ1-2	TRBV18	ASSPDRDGDYGYT
13	TRBJ2-6	TRBV7-2	ASSLASSGANVLT
10	TRBJ1-2	TRBV19	AGRDRNYGYT
13	TRBJ1-2	TRBV25-1	ASSDSEGQGYGYT
11	TRBJ2-3	TRBV7-3	ASSSYNSDTQY
13	TRBJ2-2	TRBV27	ASSPFTSNTGELF
13	TRBJ1-2	TRBV4-2	ASSPEGARPYGYT
14	TRBJ2-1	TRBV6-4	ASSVVAGGPVNEQF
13	TRBJ1-6	TRBV5-1	ASSATGGPDSPLH
13	TRBJ1-5	TRBV5-1	ASSSQGFENQPQH
14	TRBJ1-3	TRBV30	AWRGTGAISGNTIY
13	TRBJ2-5	TRBV5-1	ASSFLSGIQETQY
12	TRBJ1-2	TRBV10-3	AISEGGSDYGYT
13	TRBJ1-1	TRBV5-1	ASSLTTGRNTEAF
10	TRBJ1-5	TRBV9	ASSVGGQPQH
13	TRBJ2-6	TRBV2	ASRDRPSGANVLT